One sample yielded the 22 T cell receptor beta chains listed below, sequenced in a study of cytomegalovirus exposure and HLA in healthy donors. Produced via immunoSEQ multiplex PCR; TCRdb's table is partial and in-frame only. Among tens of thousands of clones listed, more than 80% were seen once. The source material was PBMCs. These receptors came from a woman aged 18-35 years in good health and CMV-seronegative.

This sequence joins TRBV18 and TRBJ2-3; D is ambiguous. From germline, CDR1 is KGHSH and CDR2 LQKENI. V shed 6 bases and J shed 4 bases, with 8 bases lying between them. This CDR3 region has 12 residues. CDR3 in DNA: TGTGCCAGCTCCCCCCTAGCAGATACGCAGTATTTT. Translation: CASSPLADTQYF.

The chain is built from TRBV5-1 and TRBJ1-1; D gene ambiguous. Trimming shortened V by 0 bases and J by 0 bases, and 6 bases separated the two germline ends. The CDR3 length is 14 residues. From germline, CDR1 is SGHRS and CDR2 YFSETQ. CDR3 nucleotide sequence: TGCGCCAGCAGCTTGGGGTCGGTGAACACTGAAGCTTTCTTT. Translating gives CASSLGSVNTEAFF.

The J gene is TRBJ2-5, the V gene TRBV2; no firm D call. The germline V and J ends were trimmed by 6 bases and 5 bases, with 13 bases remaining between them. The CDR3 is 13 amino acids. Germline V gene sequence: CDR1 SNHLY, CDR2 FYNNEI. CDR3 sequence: CASRSNVGETQYF. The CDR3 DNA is TGTGCCAGCAGATCGAACGTCGGGGAGACCCAGTACTTC.

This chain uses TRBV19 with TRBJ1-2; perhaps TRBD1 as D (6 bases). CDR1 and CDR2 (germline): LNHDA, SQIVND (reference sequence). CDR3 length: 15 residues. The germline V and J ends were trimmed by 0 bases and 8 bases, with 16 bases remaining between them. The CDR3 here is CASSIEGGARVGYTF. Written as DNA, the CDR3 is TGTGCCAGTAGTATAGAAGGGGGGGCGCGGGTCGGCTACACCTTC.

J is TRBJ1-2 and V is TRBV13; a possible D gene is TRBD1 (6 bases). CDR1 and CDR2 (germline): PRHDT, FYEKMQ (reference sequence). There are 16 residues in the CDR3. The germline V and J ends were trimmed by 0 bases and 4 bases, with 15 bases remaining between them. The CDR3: CASSLGQGDRVYGYTF. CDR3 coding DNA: TGTGCCAGCAGCTTAGGACAGGGTGATCGGGTCTATGGCTACACCTTC.

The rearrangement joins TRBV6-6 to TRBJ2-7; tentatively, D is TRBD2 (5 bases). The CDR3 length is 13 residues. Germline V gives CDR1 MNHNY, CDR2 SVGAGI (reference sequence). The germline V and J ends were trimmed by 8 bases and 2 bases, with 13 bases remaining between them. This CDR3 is CASRGGSTYEQYV. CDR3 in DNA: TGTGCCAGCCGCGGAGGATCTACCTACGAGCAGTACGTC.

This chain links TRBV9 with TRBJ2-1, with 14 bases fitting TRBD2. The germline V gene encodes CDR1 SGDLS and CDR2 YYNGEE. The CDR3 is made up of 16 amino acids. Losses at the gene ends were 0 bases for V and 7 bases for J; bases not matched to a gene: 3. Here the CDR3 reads CASSVEGTSGRNEQFF. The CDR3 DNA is TGTGCCAGCAGCGTAGAAGGGACTAGCGGGAGAAATGAGCAGTTCTTC.

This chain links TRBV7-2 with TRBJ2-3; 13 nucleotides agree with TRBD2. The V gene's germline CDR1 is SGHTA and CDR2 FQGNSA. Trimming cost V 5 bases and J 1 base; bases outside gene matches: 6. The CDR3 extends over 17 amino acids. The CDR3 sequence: CASSLRLAGGRTDTQYF. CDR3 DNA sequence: TGTGCCAGCAGCCTTCGACTAGCGGGGGGCCGCACAGATACGCAGTATTTT.

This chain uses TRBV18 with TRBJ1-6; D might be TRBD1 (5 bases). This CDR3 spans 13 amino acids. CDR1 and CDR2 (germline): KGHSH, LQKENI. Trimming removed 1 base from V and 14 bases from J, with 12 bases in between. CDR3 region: CASSPQPEGALHF. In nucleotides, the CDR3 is TGTGCCAGCTCACCACAACCCGAAGGGGCCCTCCACTTT.

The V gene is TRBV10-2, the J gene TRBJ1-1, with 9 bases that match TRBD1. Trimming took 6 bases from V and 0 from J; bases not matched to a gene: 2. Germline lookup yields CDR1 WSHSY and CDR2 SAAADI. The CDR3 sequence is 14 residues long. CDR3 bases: TGCGCCAGCAGGCGGACAGGGGTGAACACTGAAGCTTTCTTT. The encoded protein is CASRRTGVNTEAFF.

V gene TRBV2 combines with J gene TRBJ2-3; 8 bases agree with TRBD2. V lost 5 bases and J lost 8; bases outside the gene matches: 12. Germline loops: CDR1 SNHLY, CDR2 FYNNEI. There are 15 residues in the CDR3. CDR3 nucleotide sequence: TGTGCCAGCAGTTCCGGGGGGGCTCCGGTGCGTACGCAGTATTTT. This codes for CASSSGGAPVRTQYF. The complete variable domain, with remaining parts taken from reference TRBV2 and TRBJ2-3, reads EPEVTQTPSHQVTQMGQEVILRCVPISNHLYFYWYRQILGQKVEFLVSFYNNEISEKSEIFDDQFSVERPDGSNFTLKIRSTKLEDSAMYFCASSSGGAPVRTQYFGPGTRLTVL.

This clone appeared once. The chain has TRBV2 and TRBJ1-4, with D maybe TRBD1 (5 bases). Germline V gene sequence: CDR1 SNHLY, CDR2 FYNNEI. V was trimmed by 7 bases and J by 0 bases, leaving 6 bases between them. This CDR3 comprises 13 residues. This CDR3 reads CASTTATNEKLFF. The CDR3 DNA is TGTGCCAGCACGACAGCAACTAATGAAAAACTGTTTTTT. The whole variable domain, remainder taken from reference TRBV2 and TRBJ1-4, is EPEVTQTPSHQVTQMGQEVILRCVPISNHLYFYWYRQILGQKVEFLVSFYNNEISEKSEIFDDQFSVERPDGSNFTLKIRSTKLEDSAMYFCASTTATNEKLFFGSGTQLSVL.

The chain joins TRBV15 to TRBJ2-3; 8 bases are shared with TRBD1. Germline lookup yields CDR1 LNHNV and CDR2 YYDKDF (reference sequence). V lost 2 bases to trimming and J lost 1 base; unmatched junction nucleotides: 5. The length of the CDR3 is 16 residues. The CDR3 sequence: CATSRPPGQGTDTQYF. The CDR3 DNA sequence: TGTGCCACCAGCAGACCACCGGGACAGGGCACAGATACGCAGTATTTT.

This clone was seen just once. CDR3 in amino acids: CASSKVGVNEQFF. DNA of the CDR3: TGTGCCAGCAGCAAAGTCGGAGTCAATGAGCAGTTCTTC. The J gene is TRBJ2-1, the V gene TRBV21-1; the table calls TRBD2, which could not be checked here. TRBV21-1 is described as a pseudogene. The CDR3 is made up of 13 amino acids.

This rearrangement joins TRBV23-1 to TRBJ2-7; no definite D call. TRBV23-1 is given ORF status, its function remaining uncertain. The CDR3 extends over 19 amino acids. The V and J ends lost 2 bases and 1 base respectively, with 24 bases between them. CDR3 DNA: TGCGCCAGCAGTCAAGCCGCCCCAAGGAACTATAGAATATCCTACGAGCAGTACTTC. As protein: CASSQAAPRNYRISYEQYF.

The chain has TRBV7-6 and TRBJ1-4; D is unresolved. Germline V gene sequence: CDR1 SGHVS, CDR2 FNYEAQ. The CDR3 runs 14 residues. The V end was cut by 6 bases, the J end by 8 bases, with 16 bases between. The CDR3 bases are TGTGCCAGCAGTCCGGAGCGGGCTTCCGAAAAACTGTTTTTT. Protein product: CASSPERASEKLFF. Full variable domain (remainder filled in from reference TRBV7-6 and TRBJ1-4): GAGVSQSPRYKVTKRGQDVALRCDPISGHVSLYWYRQALGQGPEFLTYFNYEAQQDKSGLPNDRFSAERPEGSISTLTIQRTEQRDSAMYRCASSPERASEKLFFGSGTQLSVL.

CDR3 amino acids: CASSLGLINTDTQYF. The DNA for the CDR3 is TGTGCCAGCAGCTTGGGCCTAATAAACACAGATACGCAGTATTTT. The chain has TRBV5-4 and TRBJ2-3; D uncertain. The CDR3 length is 15 residues. The V and J ends lost 0 bases and 2 bases respectively, with 10 bases between them. Per germline, CDR1 SGHNT and CDR2 YYREEE (reference sequence).

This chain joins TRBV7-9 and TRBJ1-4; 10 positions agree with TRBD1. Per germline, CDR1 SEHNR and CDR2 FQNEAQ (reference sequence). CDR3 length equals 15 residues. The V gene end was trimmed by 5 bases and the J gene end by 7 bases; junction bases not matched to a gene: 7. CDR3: CASSLGQGGGEKLFF. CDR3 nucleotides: TGTGCCAGCAGCCTTGGACAGGGGGGCGGTGAAAAACTGTTTTTT.

This chain's CDR3 is CTPSMGQPTDTQYF. As DNA, the CDR3 is TGTACCCCCAGCATGGGACAGCCCACAGATACGCAGTATTTT. J is TRBJ2-3 and V is TRBV21-1; TRBD1, the table's D call, was not compared with the DNA. TRBV21-1 is a pseudogene. CDR3 size: 14 residues.

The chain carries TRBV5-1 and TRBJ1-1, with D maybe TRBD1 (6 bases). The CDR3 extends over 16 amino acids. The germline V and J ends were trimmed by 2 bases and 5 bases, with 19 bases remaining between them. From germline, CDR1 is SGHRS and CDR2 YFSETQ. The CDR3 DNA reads TGCGCCAGCAGCTTATCCAATTTCAGGGGAGGGACTGAAGCTTTCTTT. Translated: CASSLSNFRGGTEAFF.

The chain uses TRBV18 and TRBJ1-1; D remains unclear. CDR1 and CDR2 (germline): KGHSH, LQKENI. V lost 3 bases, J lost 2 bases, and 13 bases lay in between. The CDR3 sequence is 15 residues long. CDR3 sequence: CASSPLAPSNTEAFF. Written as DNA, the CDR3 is TGTGCCAGCTCACCCCTTGCTCCAAGCAACACTGAAGCTTTCTTT.

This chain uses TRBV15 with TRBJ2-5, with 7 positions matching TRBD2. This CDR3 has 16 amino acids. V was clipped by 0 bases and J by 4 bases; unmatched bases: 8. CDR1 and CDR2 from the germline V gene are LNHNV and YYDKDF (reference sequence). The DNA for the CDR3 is TGTGCCACCAGCAGAGAAGGCGGGGGATGGTTAGAGACCCAGTACTTC. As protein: CATSREGGGWLETQYF.